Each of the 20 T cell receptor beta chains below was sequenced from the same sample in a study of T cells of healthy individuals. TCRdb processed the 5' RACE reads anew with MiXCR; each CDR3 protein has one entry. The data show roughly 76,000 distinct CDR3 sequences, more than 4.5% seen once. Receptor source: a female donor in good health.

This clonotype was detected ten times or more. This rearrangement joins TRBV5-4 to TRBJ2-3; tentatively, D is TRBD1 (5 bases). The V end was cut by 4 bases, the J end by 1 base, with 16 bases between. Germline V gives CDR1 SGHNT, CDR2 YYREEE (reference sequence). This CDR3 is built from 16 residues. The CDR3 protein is CASSIAPRVRTDTQYF. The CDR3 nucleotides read TGTGCCAGCAGCATCGCCCCCAGGGTCCGCACAGATACGCAGTATTTT.

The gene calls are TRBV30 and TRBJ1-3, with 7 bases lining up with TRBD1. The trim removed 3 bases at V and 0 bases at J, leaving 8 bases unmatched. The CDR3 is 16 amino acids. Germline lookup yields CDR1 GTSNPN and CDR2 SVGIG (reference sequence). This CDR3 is CAWRAPDRDSGNTIYF. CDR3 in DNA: TGTGCCTGGAGGGCCCCAGACAGGGACTCTGGAAACACCATATATTTT.

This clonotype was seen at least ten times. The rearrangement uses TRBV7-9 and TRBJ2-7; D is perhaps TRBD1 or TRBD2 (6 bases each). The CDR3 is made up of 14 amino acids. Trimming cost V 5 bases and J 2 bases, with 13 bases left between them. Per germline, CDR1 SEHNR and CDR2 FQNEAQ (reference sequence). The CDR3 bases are TGTGCCAGCAGCCATGTCGGGGGCACCTACGAGCAGTACTTC. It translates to CASSHVGGTYEQYF.

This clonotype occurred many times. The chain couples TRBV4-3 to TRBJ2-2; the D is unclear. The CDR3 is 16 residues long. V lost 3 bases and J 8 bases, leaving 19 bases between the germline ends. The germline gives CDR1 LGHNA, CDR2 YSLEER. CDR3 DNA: TGCGCCAGCAGCCAGTTAGAGAGCAGTTTCACGGGGGAGCTGTTTTTT. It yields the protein CASSQLESSFTGELFF.

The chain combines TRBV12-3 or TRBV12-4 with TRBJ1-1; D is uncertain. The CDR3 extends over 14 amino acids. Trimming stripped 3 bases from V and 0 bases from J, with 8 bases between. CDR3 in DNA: TGTGCCAGCAGTTTCGGCAGGATGAACACTGAAGCTTTCTTT. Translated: CASSFGRMNTEAFF.

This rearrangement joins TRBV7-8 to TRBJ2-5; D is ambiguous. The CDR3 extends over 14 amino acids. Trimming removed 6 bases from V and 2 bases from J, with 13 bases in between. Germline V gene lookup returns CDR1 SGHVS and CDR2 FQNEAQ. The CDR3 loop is CASSTKGSQETQYF. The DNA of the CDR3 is TGTGCCAGCAGTACGAAGGGTTCACAAGAGACCCAGTACTTC.

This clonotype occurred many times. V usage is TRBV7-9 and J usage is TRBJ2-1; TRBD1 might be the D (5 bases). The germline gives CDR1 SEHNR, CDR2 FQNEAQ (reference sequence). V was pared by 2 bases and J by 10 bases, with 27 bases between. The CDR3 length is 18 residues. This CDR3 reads CASSLPLQGWPPHGEQFF. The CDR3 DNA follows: TGTGCCAGCAGCTTACCCCTCCAGGGATGGCCGCCCCACGGGGAGCAGTTCTTC.

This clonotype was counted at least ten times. As DNA, the CDR3 is TGCAGTGCTAGAGGGACTAGCGGGACAGATACGCAGTATTTT. The encoded protein is CSARGTSGTDTQYF. V and J are TRBV20-1 and TRBJ2-3; 11 bases fit TRBD2. Germline V gene lookup returns CDR1 DFQATT and CDR2 SNEGSKA (reference sequence). V shed 1 base, J shed 3 bases, and the junction held 0 bases outside the gene matches. The CDR3 sequence is 14 residues long.

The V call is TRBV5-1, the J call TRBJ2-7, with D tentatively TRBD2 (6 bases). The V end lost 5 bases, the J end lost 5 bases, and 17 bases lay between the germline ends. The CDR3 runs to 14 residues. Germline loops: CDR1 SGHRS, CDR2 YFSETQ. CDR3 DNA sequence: TGCGCCAGCAGATGGGGAAACTCGGGGGACGAGCAGTACTTC. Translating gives CASRWGNSGDEQYF.

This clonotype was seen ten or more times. The CDR3 DNA follows: TGTGCCAGCAGCACCGGGACACCCAAGGACGAGCAGTACTTC. Translation gives CASSTGTPKDEQYF. The chain carries TRBV28 and TRBJ2-7; TRBD1 might be the D (6 bases). This CDR3 region has 14 residues. V gave up 6 bases and J gave up 5 bases, with 17 bases separating them. Looked up from germline, CDR1 is MDHEN and CDR2 is SYDVKM.

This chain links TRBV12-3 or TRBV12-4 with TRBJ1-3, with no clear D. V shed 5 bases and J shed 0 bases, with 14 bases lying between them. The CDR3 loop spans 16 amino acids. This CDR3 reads CASSPGGIFSGNTIYF. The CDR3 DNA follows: TGTGCCAGCAGTCCGGGAGGTATTTTCTCTGGAAACACCATATATTTT.

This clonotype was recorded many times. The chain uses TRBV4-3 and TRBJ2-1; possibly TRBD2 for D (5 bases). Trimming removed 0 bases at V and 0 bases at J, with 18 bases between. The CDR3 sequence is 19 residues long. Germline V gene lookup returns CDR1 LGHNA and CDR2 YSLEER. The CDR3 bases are TGCGCCAGCAGCCAAGATAGGTTCCGGGTTACTAGCTCCTACAATGAGCAGTTCTTC. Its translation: CASSQDRFRVTSSYNEQFF.

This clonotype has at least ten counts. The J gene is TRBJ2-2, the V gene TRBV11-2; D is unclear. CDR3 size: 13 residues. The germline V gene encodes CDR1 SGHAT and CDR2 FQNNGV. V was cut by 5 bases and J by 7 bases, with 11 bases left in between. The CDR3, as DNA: TGTGCCAGCAGCACACATGGTGTCGGGGAGCTGTTTTTT. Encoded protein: CASSTHGVGELFF.

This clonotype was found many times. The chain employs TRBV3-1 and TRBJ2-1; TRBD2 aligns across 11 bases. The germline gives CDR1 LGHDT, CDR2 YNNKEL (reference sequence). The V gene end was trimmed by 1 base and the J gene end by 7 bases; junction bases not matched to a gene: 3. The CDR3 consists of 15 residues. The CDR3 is CASSQGASGRNEQFF. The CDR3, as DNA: TGTGCCAGCAGCCAAGGGGCTAGCGGGAGGAATGAGCAGTTCTTC.

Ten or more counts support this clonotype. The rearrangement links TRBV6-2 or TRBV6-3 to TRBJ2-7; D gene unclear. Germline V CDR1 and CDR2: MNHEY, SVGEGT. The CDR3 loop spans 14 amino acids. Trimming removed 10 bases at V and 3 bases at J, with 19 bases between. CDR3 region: CATTPGRSYYEQYF. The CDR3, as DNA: TGTGCCACCACACCGGGCAGAAGCTACTACGAGCAGTACTTC.

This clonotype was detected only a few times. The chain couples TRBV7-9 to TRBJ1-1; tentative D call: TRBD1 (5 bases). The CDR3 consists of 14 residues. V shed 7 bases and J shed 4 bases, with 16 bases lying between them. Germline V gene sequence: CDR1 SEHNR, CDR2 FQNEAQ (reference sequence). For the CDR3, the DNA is TGTGCCAGCACCGTAAACAGGCAAGTCACTGAAGCTTTCTTT. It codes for CASTVNRQVTEAFF.

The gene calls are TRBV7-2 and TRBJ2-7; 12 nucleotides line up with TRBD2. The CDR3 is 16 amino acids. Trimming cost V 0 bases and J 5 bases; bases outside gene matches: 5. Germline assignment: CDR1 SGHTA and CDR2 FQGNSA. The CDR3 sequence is CASSLALAGGPHEQYF. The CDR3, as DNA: TGTGCCAGCAGCTTAGCTCTAGCGGGAGGGCCCCACGAGCAGTACTTC.

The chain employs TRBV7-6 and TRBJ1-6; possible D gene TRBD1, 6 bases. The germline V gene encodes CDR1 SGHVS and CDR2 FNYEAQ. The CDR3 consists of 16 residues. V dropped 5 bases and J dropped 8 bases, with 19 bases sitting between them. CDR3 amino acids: CASSLYAQGRYSPLHF. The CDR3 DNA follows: TGTGCCAGCAGCCTCTACGCCCAGGGGCGTTATTCACCCCTCCACTTT.

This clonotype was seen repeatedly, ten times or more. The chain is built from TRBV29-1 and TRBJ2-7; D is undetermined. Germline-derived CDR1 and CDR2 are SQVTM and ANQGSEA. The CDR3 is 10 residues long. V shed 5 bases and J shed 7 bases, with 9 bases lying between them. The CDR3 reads CSVLPPEQYF. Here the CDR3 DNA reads TGCAGCGTTCTTCCCCCGGAGCAGTACTTC.

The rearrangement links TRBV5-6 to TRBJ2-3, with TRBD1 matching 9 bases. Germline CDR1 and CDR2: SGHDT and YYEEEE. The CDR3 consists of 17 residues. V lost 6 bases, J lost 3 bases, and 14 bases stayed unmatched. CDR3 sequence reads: CASTHSGTGTRTDTQYF. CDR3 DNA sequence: TGTGCCAGCACCCACTCCGGGACAGGGACGAGAACAGATACGCAGTATTTT.